Listed here are 13 T cell receptor beta chains from one sample, sequenced in a study of T cells in narcolepsy. Assay used: immunoSEQ multiplex PCR; TCRdb lists only in-frame clones, some missing. Here the sample spans 30,000 or so clones, around four fifths being singletons. Sequenced input: CD45RA- memory CD4+ T cells from PBMCs. Receptors were obtained from a human donor with narcolepsy.

The chain carries TRBV2 and TRBJ2-3, with D hard to call. The germline V gene encodes CDR1 SNHLY and CDR2 FYNNEI. The length of the CDR3 is 14 residues. The ends were cut back, 3 bases at V and 1 base at J, with 8 bases in the middle. The DNA of the CDR3 is TGTGCCAGCAGTGACAGTCGGGGCACAGATACGCAGTATTTT. Amino acids: CASSDSRGTDTQYF.

The chain joins TRBV5-1 to TRBJ1-3, with D hard to call. Germline V gene sequence: CDR1 SGHRS, CDR2 YFSETQ. The CDR3 extends over 16 amino acids. V lost 0 bases and J 0 bases, leaving 10 bases between the germline ends. As DNA, the CDR3 is TGCGCCAGCAGCTTGGTCTTGGGAGACTCTGGAAACACCATATATTTT. Encoded protein: CASSLVLGDSGNTIYF.

V gene TRBV7-9 combines with J gene TRBJ1-2; no reliable D call. CDR3 size: 11 residues. V was clipped by 3 bases and J by 8 bases, with 7 bases between them. Germline assignment: CDR1 SEHNR and CDR2 FQNEAQ (reference sequence). The CDR3 DNA reads as TGTGCCAGCAGCTTGGGGATGGGCTACACCTTC. Translation gives CASSLGMGYTF. Looking up the rest from reference TRBV7-9 and TRBJ1-2 gives the full variable domain: DTGVSQNPRHKITKRGQNVTFRCDPISEHNRLYWYRQTLGQGPEFLTYFQNEAQLEKSRLLSDRFSAERPKGSFSTLEIQRTEQGDSAMYLCASSLGMGYTFGSGTRLTVV.

The chain carries TRBV30 and TRBJ1-1; D unclear. The CDR3 consists of 15 residues. Trimming took 2 bases from V and 7 from J, leaving 20 bases between them. Per the germline V gene, CDR1 is GTSNPN and CDR2 is SVGIG (reference sequence). The DNA for the CDR3 is TGTGCCTGGAGTTCGGTGGGTCGGTTTGTCGGTGAAGCTTTCTTT. Protein: CAWSSVGRFVGEAFF.

The J gene is TRBJ1-6, the V gene TRBV19; D remains unclear. This CDR3 spans 16 amino acids. Germline V gene lookup returns CDR1 LNHDA and CDR2 SQIVND (reference sequence). V was shortened by 1 base and J by 0 bases, with 7 bases between the two germline ends. CDR3 region: CASSIVGISYNSPLHF. CDR3 nucleotides: TGTGCCAGTAGTATAGTAGGAATCTCCTATAATTCACCCCTCCACTTT.

This chain uses TRBV4-1 with TRBJ2-1; D not certain. The germline gives CDR1 MGHRA, CDR2 YSYEKL. V gave up 2 bases and J gave up 8 bases, with 10 bases separating them. The length of the CDR3 is 13 residues. This CDR3 reads CASSQMGTHEQFF. In DNA form, the CDR3 reads TGCGCCAGCAGCCAAATGGGTACCCATGAGCAGTTCTTC.

V usage is TRBV10-3 and J usage is TRBJ1-6; 7 nucleotides line up with TRBD1. The length of the CDR3 is 15 residues. Germline assignment: CDR1 ENHRY and CDR2 SYGVKD. V gave up 4 bases and J gave up 5 bases; unmatched junction bases: 5. The CDR3 nucleotides are TGTGCCATCAGTGGCGGCAGGGGGAATAATTCACCCCTCCACTTT. Translation: CAISGGRGNNSPLHF.

In DNA, the CDR3 is TGTGCCAGCAGGACAGGGAAAGAGACCCAGTACTTC. Its translation is CASRTGKETQYF. The chain joins TRBV6-5 to TRBJ2-5, with TRBD1 identical over 7 bases. With V trimmed by 6 bases and J by 3 bases, 1 base remained unmatched. The germline gives CDR1 MNHEY, CDR2 SVGAGI. There are 12 residues in the CDR3.

V is TRBV5-1 and J is TRBJ2-1; D is perhaps TRBD2 (6 bases). This CDR3 spans 15 amino acids. Germline-derived CDR1 and CDR2 are SGHRS and YFSETQ. Trimming removed 4 bases from V and 9 bases from J, with 20 bases in between. CDR3 sequence reads: CASSLTGESFGEQFF. CDR3 coding DNA: TGCGCCAGCAGCCTAACGGGAGAATCTTTTGGTGAGCAGTTCTTC. Full variable domain (missing parts from reference TRBV5-1 and TRBJ2-1): KAGVTQTPRYLIKTRGQQVTLSCSPISGHRSVSWYQQTPGQGLQFLFEYFSETQRNKGNFPGRFSGRQFSNSRSEMNVSTLELGDSALYLCASSLTGESFGEQFFGPGTRLTVL.

There are a few counts of this clone. The chain is built from TRBV14 and TRBJ2-4, with 9 bases that match TRBD1. The V segment lost 2 bases and the J segment 9 bases; nucleotides outside the gene matches: 5. The germline V gene encodes CDR1 SGHDN and CDR2 FVKESK. This CDR3 spans 14 amino acids. The CDR3 coding sequence is TGTGCCAGCAGCCAAACCGGGACAGGGTCCATTCAGTACTTC. Encoded protein: CASSQTGTGSIQYF.

V gene TRBV18 combines with J gene TRBJ1-3; D is undetermined. The CDR3 has 15 residues. Trimming removed 3 bases at V and 0 bases at J, with 9 bases between. The germline V gene encodes CDR1 KGHSH and CDR2 LQKENI. Here the CDR3 DNA reads TGTGCCAGCTCACCGGACCGACCCTCTGGAAACACCATATATTTT. The encoded protein is CASSPDRPSGNTIYF.

This chain uses TRBV2 with TRBJ1-2, with D maybe TRBD1 (6 bases). Germline V gene lookup returns CDR1 SNHLY and CDR2 FYNNEI. The V gene lost 2 bases and the J gene lost 1 base, with 8 bases spanning the gap. The CDR3 has 14 residues. The CDR3: CASSEQQGNYGYTF. CDR3 sequence (DNA): TGTGCCAGCAGTGAACAACAGGGTAACTATGGCTACACCTTC.

The CDR3 sequence is CASSYGQGDTGELFF. DNA of the CDR3: TGCGCCAGCAGCTATGGACAGGGGGACACCGGGGAGCTGTTTTTT. This chain connects TRBV5-1 to TRBJ2-2, with 10 bases that match TRBD1. The CDR3 is made up of 15 amino acids. With 3 bases clipped from V and 3 bases from J, the junction kept 2 bases outside the gene matches. The germline V gene encodes CDR1 SGHRS and CDR2 YFSETQ. Full variable domain (rest looked up from reference TRBV5-1 and TRBJ2-2): KAGVTQTPRYLIKTRGQQVTLSCSPISGHRSVSWYQQTPGQGLQFLFEYFSETQRNKGNFPGRFSGRQFSNSRSEMNVSTLELGDSALYLCASSYGQGDTGELFFGEGSRLTVL.